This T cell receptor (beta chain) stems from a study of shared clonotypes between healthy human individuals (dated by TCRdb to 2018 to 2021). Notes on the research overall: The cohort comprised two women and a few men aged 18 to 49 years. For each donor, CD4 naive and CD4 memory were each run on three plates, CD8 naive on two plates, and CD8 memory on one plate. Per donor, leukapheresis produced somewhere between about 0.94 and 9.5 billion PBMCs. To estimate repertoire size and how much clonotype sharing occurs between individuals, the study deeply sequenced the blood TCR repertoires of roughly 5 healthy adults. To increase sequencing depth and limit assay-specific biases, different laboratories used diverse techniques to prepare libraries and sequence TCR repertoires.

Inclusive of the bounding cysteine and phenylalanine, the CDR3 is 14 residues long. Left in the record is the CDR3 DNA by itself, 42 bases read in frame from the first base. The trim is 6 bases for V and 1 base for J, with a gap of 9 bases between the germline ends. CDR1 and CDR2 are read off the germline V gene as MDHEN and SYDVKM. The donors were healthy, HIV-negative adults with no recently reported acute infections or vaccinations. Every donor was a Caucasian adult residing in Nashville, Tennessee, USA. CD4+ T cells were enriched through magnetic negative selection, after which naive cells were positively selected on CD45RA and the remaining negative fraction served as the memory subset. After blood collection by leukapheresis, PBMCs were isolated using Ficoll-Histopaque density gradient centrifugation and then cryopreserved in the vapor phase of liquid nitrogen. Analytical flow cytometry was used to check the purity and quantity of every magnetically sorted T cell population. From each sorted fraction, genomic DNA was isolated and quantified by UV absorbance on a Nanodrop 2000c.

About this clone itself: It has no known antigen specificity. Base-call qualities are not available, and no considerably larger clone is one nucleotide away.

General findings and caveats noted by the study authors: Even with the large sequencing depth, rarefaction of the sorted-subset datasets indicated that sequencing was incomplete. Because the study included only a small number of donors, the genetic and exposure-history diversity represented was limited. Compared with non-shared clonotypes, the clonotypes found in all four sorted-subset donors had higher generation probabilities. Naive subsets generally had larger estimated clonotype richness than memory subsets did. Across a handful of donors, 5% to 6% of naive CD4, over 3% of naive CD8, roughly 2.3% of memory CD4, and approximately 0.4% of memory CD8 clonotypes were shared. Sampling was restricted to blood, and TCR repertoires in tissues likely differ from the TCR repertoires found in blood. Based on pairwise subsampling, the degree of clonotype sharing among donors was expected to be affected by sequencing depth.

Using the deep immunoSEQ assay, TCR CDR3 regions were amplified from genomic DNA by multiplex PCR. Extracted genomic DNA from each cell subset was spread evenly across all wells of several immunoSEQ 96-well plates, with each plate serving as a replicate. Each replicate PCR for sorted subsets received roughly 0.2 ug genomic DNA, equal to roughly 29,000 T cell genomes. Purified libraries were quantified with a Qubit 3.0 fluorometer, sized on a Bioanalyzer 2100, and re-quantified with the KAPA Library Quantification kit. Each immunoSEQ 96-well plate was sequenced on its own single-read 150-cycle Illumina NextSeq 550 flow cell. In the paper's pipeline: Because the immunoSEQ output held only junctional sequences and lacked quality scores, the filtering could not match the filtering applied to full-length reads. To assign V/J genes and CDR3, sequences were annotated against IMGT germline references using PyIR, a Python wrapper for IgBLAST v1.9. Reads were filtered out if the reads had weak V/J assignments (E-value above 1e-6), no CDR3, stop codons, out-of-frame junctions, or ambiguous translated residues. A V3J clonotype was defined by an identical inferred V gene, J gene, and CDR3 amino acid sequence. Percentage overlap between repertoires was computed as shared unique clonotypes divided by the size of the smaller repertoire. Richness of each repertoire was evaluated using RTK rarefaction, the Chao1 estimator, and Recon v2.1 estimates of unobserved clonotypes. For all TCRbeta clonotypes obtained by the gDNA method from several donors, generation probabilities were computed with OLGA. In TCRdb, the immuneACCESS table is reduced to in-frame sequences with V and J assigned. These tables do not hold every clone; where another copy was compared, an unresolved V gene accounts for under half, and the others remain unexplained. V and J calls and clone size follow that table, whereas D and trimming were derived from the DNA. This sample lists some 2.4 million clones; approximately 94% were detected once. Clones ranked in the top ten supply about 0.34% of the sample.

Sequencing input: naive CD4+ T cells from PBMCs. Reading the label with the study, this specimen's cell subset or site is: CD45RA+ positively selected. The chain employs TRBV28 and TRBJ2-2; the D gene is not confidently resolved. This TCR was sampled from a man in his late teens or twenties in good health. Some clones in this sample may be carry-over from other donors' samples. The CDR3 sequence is CASRGMRNTGELFF. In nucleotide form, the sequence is TGTGCCAGCAGGGGGATGAGGAACACCGGGGAGCTGTTTTTT.